The rows below give T cell receptor beta chains drawn from one sample of a study of blood T cell repertoires in COVID-19. Method: immunoSEQ multiplex PCR; TCRdb's copy keeps in-frame clones and lacks some. The repertoire includes tens of thousands of clones, over 85% of them detected once, and 8% to 9% sits in the top ten. The sample consisted of peripheral blood. Receptor source: a man aged 65 to 85 with active or convalescent COVID-19. CDR3s include the opening cysteine and the closing phenylalanine or tryptophan. D genes are given only for firm matches. Not every row has a clone size; where given, it reads once, few, many or a size class.

j_gene,d_gene,v_gene,abundance,CDR3aa,CDR3nt
TRBJ1-5,NA,TRBV19,NA,CATGVWEGMGSNQPQHF,TGTGCCACCGGCGTATGGGAGGGGATGGGTAGCAATCAGCCCCAGCATTTT
TRBJ2-1,NA,TRBV5-1,NA,CASSPQAARDNEQFF,TGCGCCAGCAGCCCCCAAGCGGCCCGGGACAATGAGCAGTTCTTC
TRBJ2-3,NA,TRBV24-1,NA,CATSGAPDTQYF,TGTGCCACCAGTGGGGCCCCAGATACGCAGTATTTT
TRBJ1-1,NA,TRBV12-3/TRBV12-4,NA,CASSQNTEAFF,TGTGCCAGCAGCCAGAACACTGAAGCTTTCTTT
TRBJ1-5,TRBD1,TRBV28,NA,CASSLRTGDAGQPQHF,TGTGCCAGCAGCCTTCGGACAGGGGATGCCGGGCAGCCCCAGCATTTT
TRBJ1-1,NA,TRBV28,NA,CASSSHQATEAFF,TGTGCCAGCAGTTCCCATCAGGCCACTGAAGCTTTCTTT
TRBJ2-1,TRBD1,TRBV28,NA,CASSRRDRASYNEQFF,TGTGCCAGCAGTCGCCGGGACAGGGCCTCCTACAATGAGCAGTTCTTC
TRBJ2-3,NA,TRBV4-1,NA,CASSRDLITDTQYF,TGCGCCAGCAGCCGGGACTTAATCACAGATACGCAGTATTTT
TRBJ2-2,TRBD1,TRBV2,NA,CASSEQYVGQGFTGELFF,TGTGCCAGCAGTGAACAATATGTGGGACAGGGGTTCACCGGGGAGCTGTTTTTT
TRBJ1-4,NA,TRBV7-2,NA,CASSPGFRPTNEKLFF,TGTGCCAGCAGCCCAGGGTTTCGGCCAACTAATGAAAAACTGTTTTTT
TRBJ1-5,NA,TRBV7-3,NA,CASTLGVGNQPQHF,TGTGCCAGCACCCTAGGGGTTGGCAATCAGCCCCAGCATTTT
TRBJ2-7,TRBD2,TRBV6-2/TRBV6-3,NA,CASSIASGGAYEQYF,TGTGCCAGCAGTATCGCTAGCGGGGGGGCTTACGAGCAGTACTTC
TRBJ2-5,TRBD2,TRBV5-1,NA,CASSISGKGETQYF,TGCGCCAGCAGCATTAGCGGGAAAGGGGAGACCCAGTACTTC
TRBJ2-2,NA,TRBV19,NA,CASSVGGGTGELFF,TGTGCCAGTAGTGTAGGGGGGGGTACCGGGGAGCTGTTTTTT
TRBJ1-6,NA,TRBV2,NA,CATTTISNSPLHF,TGTGCCACGACGACAATCAGTAATTCACCCCTCCACTTT
TRBJ1-5,NA,TRBV5-1,NA,CASRVTDNQPQHF,TGCGCCAGCAGGGTGACTGATAATCAGCCCCAGCATTTT
TRBJ1-6,TRBD1,TRBV7-2,NA,CASSLDRGFSPLHF,TGTGCCAGCAGCTTAGACAGGGGATTTTCACCCCTCCACTTT
TRBJ1-4,TRBD1,TRBV19,NA,CASNPGQGHEKLFF,TGTGCCAGTAACCCGGGACAGGGACATGAAAAACTGTTTTTT
TRBJ2-5,NA,TRBV10-3,NA,CASTEQERETQYF,TGTGCCTCAACCGAACAAGAACGAGAGACCCAGTACTTC
TRBJ2-1,TRBD1,TRBV9,NA,CASSVGGQGINNEQFF,TGTGCCAGCAGCGTAGGGGGACAGGGGATTAACAATGAGCAGTTCTTC
TRBJ2-3,TRBD1,TRBV9,NA,CASSVEGTGGTDTQYF,TGTGCCAGCAGCGTAGAGGGGACAGGGGGGACAGATACGCAGTATTTT
TRBJ2-5,TRBD2,TRBV15,NA,CATTSGGNQETQYF,TGTGCCACGACTAGCGGGGGGAACCAAGAGACCCAGTACTTC
TRBJ2-3,TRBD2,TRBV7-7,NA,CASSPGLAGSGNTQYF,TGTGCTAGCAGCCCGGGACTAGCGGGATCGGGGAATACGCAGTATTTT
TRBJ2-3,TRBD2,TRBV5-6,NA,CASSLRAGDTDTQYF,TGTGCCAGCAGCTTGCGGGCGGGGGACACAGATACGCAGTATTTT
TRBJ2-3,NA,TRBV3-1/TRBV3-2,once,CASSQDGGFSTDTQYF,TGTGCCAGCAGCCAAGACGGCGGATTTTCTACAGATACGCAGTATTTT
TRBJ2-2,NA,TRBV13,NA,CASSSRLERTGELFF,TGTGCCAGCAGCTCCCGGCTAGAGAGGACCGGGGAGCTGTTTTTT
TRBJ1-1,TRBD1,TRBV6-5,NA,CASRPSGTVITEAFF,TGTGCCAGCAGACCCTCCGGGACAGTAATAACTGAAGCTTTCTTT
TRBJ1-2,TRBD1,TRBV24-1,NA,CATSDRQGATGGYTF,TGTGCCACCAGTGACCGACAGGGGGCCACCGGGGGCTACACCTTC
TRBJ2-1,NA,TRBV9,once,CASRPASALGNEQFF,TGTGCCAGCAGACCAGCGTCTGCTCTGGGCAATGAGCAGTTCTTC
TRBJ2-3,TRBD2,TRBV6-6,NA,CASSSGGAGTDTQYF,TGTGCCAGCAGTTCCGGGGGGGCCGGCACAGATACGCAGTATTTT